The table lists the clone carrying this TCR beta chain with a count of one. No antigen is known for it. This sample stems from a study of identical twins. Whole-study results and caveats: Findings came from cross-sectional statistics, without long-term follow-up of donors. It was out-of-frame TCR alpha sharing in monozygotic twins that models underestimated.

MiXCR, applied by TCRdb to the 5' RACE reads, yields one record per CDR3 protein. The sample includes approximately 600,000 distinct CDR3 sequences, around 7.4% of them seen just once. V gave up 5 bases and J gave up 2 bases, with 13 bases separating them. This CDR3 contains 14 residues. From germline, CDR1 is SGHVS and CDR2 FQNEAQ. These data also featured in a second study, about yellow fever vaccine responses in identical twins. This second report adds: It has been reported that, in twins, the vaccine T cell response seemed partly convergent and partly personalized.

What was sequenced was PBMCs. This chain uses TRBV7-8 with TRBJ2-7, with D possibly being TRBD1 (6 bases). This clonotype was sampled from a woman under 30 in good health. CDR3 sequence (DNA): TGTGCCAGCAGCCAAGGGACAACTGCCTACGAGCAGTACGTC. Residues: CASSQGTTAYEQYV.